Each of the 21 T cell receptor beta chains below was sequenced from the same sample in a study of STAT5B mutations in CD4+ large granular lymphocyte leukemia. Libraries were prepared by immunoSEQ multiplex PCR; TCRdb keeps only in-frame clonotypes and omits some of them. The sample shows under 35,000 clones, about 81% of them seen only once. The sample taken for sequencing was CD4+ T cells from blood buffy coats. These receptors all stem from a human donor in good health.

The chain is built from TRBV7-8 and TRBJ1-6, with D uncertain. This CDR3 is 15 amino acids long. V was pared by 0 bases and J by 7 bases, with 10 bases between. Germline CDR1 SGHVS, CDR2 FQNEAQ. The chain's CDR3 is CASSLARQRNSPLHF. The CDR3 DNA follows: TGTGCCAGCAGCTTAGCTAGGCAGCGAAATTCACCCCTCCACTTT.

As concerns this clone: An end of the junction does not agree with germline; a read error may underlie this. The chain joins TRBV5-1 to TRBJ2-7; D gene unclear. Germline CDR1 SGHRS, CDR2 YFSETQ. The CDR3 contains 11 residues. This CDR3 is CASSLDYEQHF. CDR3 sequence (DNA): TGCGCCAGCAGCTTGGACTACGAGCAGCACTTC.

The chain employs TRBV19 and TRBJ1-1; D uncertain. CDR3 length: 13 residues. CDR1 LNHDA and CDR2 SQIVND come from the germline V gene (reference sequence). V gave up 5 bases and J gave up 1 base, with 8 bases separating them. CDR3 coding DNA: TGTGCCAGTAGTCGAAGGAGGAACACTGAAGCTTTCTTT. Translated, it gives CASSRRRNTEAFF.

The chain employs TRBV4-2 and TRBJ1-4; D unresolved. CDR1 LGHNA and CDR2 YNFKEQ come from the germline V gene. V lost 4 bases and J 1 base, leaving 10 bases between the germline ends. This CDR3 spans 15 amino acids. CDR3 loop: CASSPSMETNEKLFF. CDR3 nucleotide sequence: TGTGCCAGCAGCCCATCCATGGAAACTAATGAAAAACTGTTTTTT.

The chain is built from TRBV13 and TRBJ2-7; 12 bases fit TRBD2. Germline lookup yields CDR1 PRHDT and CDR2 FYEKMQ (reference sequence). V trimming: 2 bases; J trimming: 1 base; junction bases outside the gene matches: 9. The CDR3 loop spans 18 amino acids. The CDR3 sequence: CASSLRFGLAGTSYEQYF. DNA of the CDR3: TGTGCCAGCAGCTTAAGATTTGGACTAGCGGGGACTTCCTACGAGCAGTACTTC. Full variable domain (rest looked up from reference TRBV13 and TRBJ2-7): AAGVIQSPRHLIKEKRETATLKCYPIPRHDTVYWYQQGPGQDPQFLISFYEKMQSDKGSIPDRFSAQQFSDYHSELNMSSLELGDSALYFCASSLRFGLAGTSYEQYFGPGTRLTVT.

This clone was found once. The chain has TRBV14 and TRBJ2-5; D tentatively fits TRBD1 or TRBD2 (5 bases each). The CDR3 is 15 residues long. CDR1 and CDR2 from the germline V gene are SGHDN and FVKESK. V was pared by 4 bases and J by 4 bases, with 16 bases between. Written as DNA, the CDR3 is TGTGCCAGCAGCCCCATGGGGACGAGGTCAGAGACCCAGTACTTC. This gives the protein CASSPMGTRSETQYF.

This rearrangement joins TRBV10-1 to TRBJ1-1; a possible D gene is TRBD1 (6 bases). The CDR3 is made up of 15 amino acids. Germline V gives CDR1 WNHNN, CDR2 SYGVQD (reference sequence). V lost 0 bases to trimming and J lost 6 bases, with 14 bases between them. The DNA of the CDR3 is TGCGCCAGCAGTGAGTCTGGGGGCCCTAGGCCTGAAGCTTTCTTT. It yields the protein CASSESGGPRPEAFF.

The rearrangement joins TRBV7-9 to TRBJ2-3; TRBD1 or TRBD2 may be the D gene (6 bases each). Trimming removed 6 bases from V and 6 bases from J, with 13 bases in between. This CDR3 spans 13 amino acids. CDR1 and CDR2 (germline): SEHNR, FQNEAQ (reference sequence). The CDR3 DNA reads as TGTGCCAGCAGGACGGGGGCGGGGGATACGCAGTATTTT. It translates to CASRTGAGDTQYF. Looking up the rest from reference TRBV7-9 and TRBJ2-3 gives the full variable domain: DTGVSQNPRHKITKRGQNVTFRCDPISEHNRLYWYRQTLGQGPEFLTYFQNEAQLEKSRLLSDRFSAERPKGSFSTLEIQRTEQGDSAMYLCASRTGAGDTQYFGPGTRLTVL.

V is TRBV30 and J is TRBJ2-7, with 8 nucleotides matching TRBD2. This CDR3 has 14 amino acids. The trim removed 0 bases at V and 2 bases at J, leaving 3 bases unmatched. Germline V lookup: CDR1 GTSNPN, CDR2 SVGIG (reference sequence). The CDR3 DNA is TGTGCCTGGAGTGTAGCGGGGGCCCCCTACGAGCAGTACTTC. This codes for CAWSVAGAPYEQYF.

The chain combines TRBV7-9 with TRBJ2-1; tentative D call: TRBD2 (5 bases). Trimming removed 5 bases at V and 0 bases at J, with 11 bases between. This CDR3 is 15 amino acids long. CDR1 is SEHNR, CDR2 FQNEAQ, per germline (reference sequence). The CDR3 is CASSRTGSSYNEQFF. The CDR3 nucleotides are TGTGCCAGCAGCCGGACTGGGAGCTCCTACAATGAGCAGTTCTTC.

This clone came up once. The chain combines TRBV18 with TRBJ2-2; 8 bases fit TRBD1. The trim removed 1 base at V and 2 bases at J, leaving 3 bases unmatched. This CDR3 contains 16 residues. Looked up from germline, CDR1 is KGHSH and CDR2 is LQKENI. CDR3 sequence reads: CASSPLTGGNTGELFF. CDR3 nucleotide sequence: TGTGCCAGCTCACCACTCACAGGGGGTAACACCGGGGAGCTGTTTTTT.

V and J are TRBV4-1 and TRBJ1-1, with D possibly matching TRBD1 (5 bases). Trimming stripped 4 bases from V and 1 base from J, with 7 bases between. Germline values: CDR1 MGHRA, CDR2 YSYEKL. CDR3 length: 13 amino acids. The DNA of the CDR3 is TGCGCCAGCAGCCGGGACCCGAACACTGAAGCTTTCTTT. Translated, it gives CASSRDPNTEAFF.

The chain employs TRBV5-6 and TRBJ1-3; D might be TRBD1 (5 bases). CDR1 and CDR2 from the germline V gene are SGHDT and YYEEEE. CDR3 size: 17 residues. Trimming cost V 6 bases and J 4 bases, with 23 bases left between them. In DNA form, the CDR3 reads TGTGCCAGCAACCGTAGGGGCGAAACACACGCCGGAAACACCATATATTTT. As protein: CASNRRGETHAGNTIYF.

The chain uses TRBV30 and TRBJ1-3; D unclear. Germline-derived CDR1 and CDR2 are GTSNPN and SVGIG (reference sequence). V lost 4 bases to trimming and J lost 0 bases, with 19 bases between them. The CDR3 is 17 residues long. CDR3 residues: CAWKGLKARPSGNTIYF. The CDR3 DNA is TGTGCCTGGAAGGGCCTGAAGGCTCGCCCCTCTGGAAACACCATATATTTT.

The chain employs TRBV30 and TRBJ2-7; tentative D call: TRBD1 (7 bases). CDR1 GTSNPN and CDR2 SVGIG come from the germline V gene (reference sequence). Trimming stripped 2 bases from V and 7 bases from J, with 21 bases between. This CDR3 spans 15 amino acids. The chain's CDR3 is CAWSPRDRSLLEQYF. The CDR3 coding sequence is TGTGCCTGGAGTCCGCGGGACAGATCCCTTCTGGAGCAGTACTTC. The complete variable domain, with remaining parts taken from reference TRBV30 and TRBJ2-7, reads SQTIHQWPATLVQPVGSPLSLECTVEGTSNPNLYWYRQAAGRGLQLLFYSVGIGQISSEVPQNLSASRPQDRQFILSSKKLLLSDSGFYLCAWSPRDRSLLEQYFGPGTRLTVT.

The chain is built from TRBV10-3 and TRBJ2-1; TRBD1 agrees at 7 bases. There are 13 residues in the CDR3. Per germline, CDR1 ENHRY and CDR2 SYGVKD. V trimming: 7 bases; J trimming: 5 bases; junction bases outside the gene matches: 5. CDR3 DNA: TGTGCCATCACCCAGACAGGGAACAATGAGCAGTTCTTC. Protein sequence: CAITQTGNNEQFF.

The rearrangement joins TRBV30 to TRBJ1-5; no reliable D call. V was cut by 0 bases and J by 0 bases, with 6 bases left in between. CDR3 length: 14 residues. Germline V gene data show CDR1 as GTSNPN and CDR2 as SVGIG (reference sequence). The CDR3 sequence: CAWSVGASNQPQHF. CDR3 coding DNA: TGTGCCTGGAGTGTAGGAGCTAGCAATCAGCCCCAGCATTTT.

The chain employs TRBV4-1 and TRBJ2-6; D is possibly TRBD1 (7 bases). Germline lookup yields CDR1 MGHRA and CDR2 YSYEKL. Trimming took 6 bases from V and 3 from J, leaving 15 bases between them. CDR3 size: 16 residues. The CDR3 DNA sequence: TGCGCCAGCAGTTTGACGGGGGACAGTGGGGCCAACGTCCTGACTTTC. This sequence encodes CASSLTGDSGANVLTF.

The rearrangement uses TRBV7-2 and TRBJ2-1, with 8 bases aligning to TRBD2. The CDR3 spans 16 residues. Germline CDR1 SGHTA, CDR2 FQGNSA. The V segment lost 5 bases and the J segment 8 bases; nucleotides outside the gene matches: 14. The CDR3 here is CASSPTGTRVVYEQFF. The CDR3, as DNA: TGTGCCAGCAGCCCAACCGGGACTAGGGTCGTCTATGAGCAGTTCTTC.

The chain is built from TRBV4-1 and TRBJ1-6; D may be TRBD1 (5 bases). Trimming took off 5 bases at V and 7 bases at J, with 27 bases between the two ends. This CDR3 is 19 amino acids long. Germline lookup yields CDR1 MGHRA and CDR2 YSYEKL. The CDR3 spells CASSSSLTGGTPRNSPLHF. DNA of the CDR3: TGCGCCAGCAGCTCAAGTTTAACAGGTGGGACCCCCCGGAATTCACCCCTCCACTTT.

The V and J genes are TRBV5-4 and TRBJ1-2, with 8 bases identical to TRBD1. The V segment lost 1 base and the J segment 8 bases; nucleotides outside the gene matches: 10. The CDR3 covers 15 residues. CDR1 and CDR2 (germline): SGHNT, YYREEE (reference sequence). The DNA for the CDR3 is TGTGCCAGCAGCTTGAGGACAGGGTTAATGGTAGGCTACACCTTC. Its protein product is CASSLRTGLMVGYTF.